Included here is one T cell receptor (beta chain) sequence, with context. Preparation of the TCRbeta library involved a method that used unique molecular identifiers. Via MiXCR, TCRdb re-called the PCR reads, giving one row per CDR3 protein. The sample lists some 300,000 distinct CDR3 sequences; 10% were seen once. The CDR3 is 17 residues long. The V and J ends lost 3 bases and 0 bases, in that order; junction bases with no gene match: 7. Germline-derived CDR1 and CDR2 are LGHDT and YNNKEL (reference sequence). This entry comes from a study of T-cell reconstitution after alpha-beta-depleted transplantation in children.

The source material was PBMCs from the stem cell graft donor, sampled from the stem cell graft. The TCR comes from a human donor who donated a stem cell graft to a child with acute lymphoblastic leukemia. The rearrangement links TRBV3-1 to TRBJ2-3; 9 positions agree with TRBD2. CDR3 sequence (DNA): TGTGCCAGCAGCCATGATCCTACTAGCGGGAGCACAGATACGCAGTATTTT. It yields the protein CASSHDPTSGSTDTQYF.